This TCR beta chain was sequenced in a study of Ad26.COV2.S vaccination and SARS-CoV-2 variants. The count of this clone is one. Its antigen is undetermined. Measured with immunoSEQ multiplex PCR; TCRdb has only the in-frame clones, and not every one. The sample carries some 180,000 clones, roughly 85% recorded once. Study-wide results and limits: Similar non-spike TCR breadth was seen in vaccine and placebo recipients. Higher spike-specific TCR breadth was found in vaccine recipients than in placebo recipients.

Germline lookup yields CDR1 MNHEY and CDR2 SMNVEV (reference sequence). The CDR3 has 13 residues. Trimming took off 7 bases at V and 2 bases at J, with 11 bases between the two ends. This receptor was identified in a human donor who had recovered from COVID-19. V usage is TRBV27 and J usage is TRBJ2-5; D remains unclear. The source material was peripheral blood, sampled after recovery from COVID-19. CDR3 coding DNA: TGTGCCAGCAAAATATCACAGCAAGAGACCCAGTACTTC. Protein: CASKISQQETQYF.